This T cell receptor (beta chain) was retrieved from a study of siplizumab effects on memory and regulatory T cells (dated by TCRdb to between 2018 and 2020). Background on the whole study: The study looked at the effect of siplizumab, an anti-CD2 antibody, on alloreactive T-cell subsets in allogeneic mixed lymphocyte reactions made from human PBMCs.

Sorted unstimulated T cells, along with proliferating T cells recovered from mixed lymphocyte reactions, underwent TCRbeta CDR3 sequencing. Fresh whole blood from roughly ten HLA-typed healthy donors was used to isolate PBMCs. The study at large found these results: The cumulative frequency of alloreactive sequences traceable to unstimulated CD4+ memory T cells was significantly reduced by siplizumab. Unstimulated naive T cells appeared to be more diverse than memory T cells, and naive cells seemed to make a substantial contribution to the alloresponse. In reactions with siplizumab, an average of about 62% of mappable alloreactive CD4+ clones were Treg-derived, compared with roughly 26% in control reactions. Roughly 75-97% of proliferating CD4+ or CD8+ clones could not be assigned a naive or memory phenotype. Whether proliferating Tregs from siplizumab cultures actually had suppressive function was not functionally confirmed. Because sequences at frequencies below about 10^-5 were poorly captured, only a minor fraction of alloreactive clones could be mapped back to unstimulated subsets.

Regarding this clone: Its antigen has not been determined. The sample holds no much larger clone one base away, and base qualities are not on file.

The library was made by the immunoSEQ multiplex PCR assay. Roughly 10^5 TCR templates per sample were assayed on the deep sequencing platform. Genomic DNA extracted from sorted T cells was used for TCRbeta CDR3 sequencing. The authors' analysis ran thus. The R programming language was used for clonal analysis of the TCRbeta CDR3 data. Comparing unstimulated samples against CFSE-low samples taken after the reaction was how alloreactive CD4+ and CD8+ clones were defined. Regulatory or non-regulatory origin was assigned to alloreactive CD4+ clones by matching of sequences to sorted unstimulated Treg and non-Treg repertoires. TCRdb holds this immuneACCESS table with in-frame rearrangements only. Some clones are missing; in checked studies, unresolved V genes explain under half, and the rest has no known cause. That table is the source of V, J and clone size, and D and trimming were worked out from the DNA. This sample holds more than 95,000 clones; about 92% were observed only once. Together, the top ten hold 0.32% of the sample.

The CDR3 starts with the cysteine, ends with the phenylalanine, and has 13 residues. The DNA shown is the 39-base CDR3, in frame from base 1. V and J are truncated by 1 base and 8 bases respectively, leaving an intervening sequence of 11 bases. CDR1 and CDR2 were assigned from the germline V gene as KGHSH and LQKENI. The V and J genes are TRBV18 and TRBJ1-2, with the D gene not clear enough to name. The sequence was collected from a human donor in good health. Sequences were obtained from CD4+ T cells sorted from blood. The DNA sequence is TGTGCCAGCTCACCACAAGAGACACAAGGCTACACCTTC. It translates to CASSPQETQGYTF.